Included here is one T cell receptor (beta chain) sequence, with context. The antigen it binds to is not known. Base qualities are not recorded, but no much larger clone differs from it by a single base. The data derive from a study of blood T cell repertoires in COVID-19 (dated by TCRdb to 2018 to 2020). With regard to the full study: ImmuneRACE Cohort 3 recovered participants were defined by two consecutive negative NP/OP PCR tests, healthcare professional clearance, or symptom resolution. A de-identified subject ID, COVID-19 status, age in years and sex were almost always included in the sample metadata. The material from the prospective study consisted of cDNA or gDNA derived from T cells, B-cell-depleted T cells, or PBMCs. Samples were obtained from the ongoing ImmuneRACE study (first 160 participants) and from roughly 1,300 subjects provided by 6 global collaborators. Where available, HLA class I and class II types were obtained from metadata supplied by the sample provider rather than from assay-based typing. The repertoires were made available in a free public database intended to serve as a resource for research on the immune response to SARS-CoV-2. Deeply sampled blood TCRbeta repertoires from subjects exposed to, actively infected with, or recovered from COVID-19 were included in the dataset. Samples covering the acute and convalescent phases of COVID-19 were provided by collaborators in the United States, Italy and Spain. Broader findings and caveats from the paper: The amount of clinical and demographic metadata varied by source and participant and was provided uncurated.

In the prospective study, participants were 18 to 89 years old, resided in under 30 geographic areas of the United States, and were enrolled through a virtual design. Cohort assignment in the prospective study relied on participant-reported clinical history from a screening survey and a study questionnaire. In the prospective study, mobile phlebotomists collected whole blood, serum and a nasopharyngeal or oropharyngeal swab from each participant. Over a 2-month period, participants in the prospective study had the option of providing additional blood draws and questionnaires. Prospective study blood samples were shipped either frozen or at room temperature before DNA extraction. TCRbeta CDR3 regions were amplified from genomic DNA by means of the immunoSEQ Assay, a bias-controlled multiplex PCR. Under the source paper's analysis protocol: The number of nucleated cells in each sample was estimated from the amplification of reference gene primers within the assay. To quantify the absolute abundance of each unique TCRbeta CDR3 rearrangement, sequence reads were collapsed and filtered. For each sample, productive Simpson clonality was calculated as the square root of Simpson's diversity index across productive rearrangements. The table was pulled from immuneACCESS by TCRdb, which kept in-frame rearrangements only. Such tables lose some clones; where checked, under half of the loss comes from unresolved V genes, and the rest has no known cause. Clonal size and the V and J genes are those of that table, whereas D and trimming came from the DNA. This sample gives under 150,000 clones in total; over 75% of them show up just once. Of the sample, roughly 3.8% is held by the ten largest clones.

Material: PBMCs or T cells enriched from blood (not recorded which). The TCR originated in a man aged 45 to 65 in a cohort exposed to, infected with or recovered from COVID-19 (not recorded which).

The CDR3 reads CAISDGGSDTQYF. At the DNA level, the sequence is TGTGCCATCAGTGATGGGGGCTCAGATACGCAGTATTTT. The V and J genes are TRBV10-3 and TRBJ2-3; the D gene is perhaps TRBD1, on 6 matching bases. Sequences ENHRY (CDR1) and SYGVKD (CDR2) are obtained from the germline V gene. V is shortened by 3 bases, J by 4 bases, and the region joining them spans 8 bases. The CDR3, from cysteine to phenylalanine, totals 13 residues. Just CDR3 DNA is preserved here, 39 bases in frame from base 1.